Listed here are 11 T cell receptor beta chains from one sample, sequenced in a study of T-cell memory formation after mild COVID-19. A single record per CDR3 protein comes from TCRdb applying MiXCR to the 5' RACE reads. Among approximately 210,000 distinct CDR3 sequences listed, around 17% were seen once. Sequenced input: PBMCs or a T cell subset sorted from them (not recorded which). All receptors derive from an adult woman who had mild COVID-19 (a few samples of this study predate the infection). Cell type and time point are not known.

This clonotype has at least ten counts. This chain links TRBV4-2 with TRBJ2-1; 11 bases align to TRBD2. V was clipped by 2 bases and J by 0 bases; unmatched bases: 6. Per germline, CDR1 LGHNA and CDR2 YNFKEQ. The CDR3 sequence is 18 residues long. In DNA form, the CDR3 reads TGTGCCAGCAGCCAACTAGCGGGGGGCTTCGACTCCTACAATGAGCAGTTCTTC. It translates to CASSQLAGGFDSYNEQFF.

With regard to this clonotype: The junction shows a germline mismatch at one end, possibly a read error. The chain recombines TRBV5-1 with TRBJ1-5; no clear D. The length of the CDR3 is 15 residues. The germline V gene has CDR1 SGHRS and CDR2 YFSETQ. CDR3 DNA: TGCGCCAGCAGCTTGGGAACAGATCCCAATCTGCCCCAGCATTTT. The encoded protein is CASSLGTDPNLPQHF. The variable domain in full, with the rest retrieved from reference TRBV5-1 and TRBJ1-5, is KAGVTQTPRYLIKTRGQQVTLSCSPISGHRSVSWYQQTPGQGLQFLFEYFSETQRNKGNFPGRFSGRQFSNSRSEMNVSTLELGDSALYLCASSLGTDPNLPQHFGDGTRLSIL.

This clonotype has only a few counts. This rearrangement joins TRBV27 to TRBJ1-1; no firm D call. The length of the CDR3 is 13 residues. Trimming pared 7 bases from V and 1 base from J, leaving 10 bases between. CDR1 and CDR2 from the germline V gene are MNHEY and SMNVEV (reference sequence). In nucleotides, the CDR3 is TGTGCCAGCACCCGTGGTTCGAACACTGAAGCTTTCTTT. Protein: CASTRGSNTEAFF.

The genes are TRBV20-1 and TRBJ2-3; 7 bases are shared with TRBD2. This CDR3 is 12 amino acids long. Germline CDR1 is DFQATT and CDR2 is SNEGSKA (reference sequence). The junction had 0 bases not matched to a gene; V was cut back by 6 bases and J by 0 bases. The CDR3 DNA sequence: TGCAGTGCGACTAGCAGCACAGATACGCAGTATTTT. It encodes CSATSSTDTQYF.

V and J are TRBV20-1 and TRBJ2-6; D is perhaps TRBD1 (6 bases). The germline V and J ends were trimmed by 3 bases and 0 bases, with 12 bases remaining between them. This CDR3 has 16 residues. Looked up from germline, CDR1 is DFQATT and CDR2 is SNEGSKA (reference sequence). DNA for the CDR3: TGCAGTGCTAGTAAGGCAGGGGCCTCTGGGGCCAACGTCCTGACTTTC. It specifies CSASKAGASGANVLTF.

The genes are TRBV20-1 and TRBJ2-7; D possibly corresponds to TRBD2 (5 bases). V was shortened by 5 bases and J by 3 bases, with 20 bases between the two germline ends. The CDR3 is 15 residues long. Germline CDR1 reads DFQATT; CDR2 reads SNEGSKA (reference sequence). The CDR3 sequence is CSAPPGGFSDYEQYF. DNA of the CDR3: TGCAGTGCTCCCCCCGGCGGGTTCAGCGACTACGAGCAGTACTTC.

The sample holds a few counts of this clonotype. The chain recombines TRBV6-5 with TRBJ1-2, with D possibly TRBD1 on 5 matching bases. Germline V lookup: CDR1 MNHEY, CDR2 SVGAGI. V was trimmed by 6 bases and J by 4 bases, leaving 15 bases between them. The length of the CDR3 is 14 residues. The CDR3 region is CASRMGGSAYGYTF. The CDR3 bases are TGTGCCAGCAGGATGGGGGGGTCGGCCTATGGCTACACCTTC.

The chain uses TRBV7-8 and TRBJ1-3; tentatively, D is TRBD1 (6 bases). Trimming took off 0 bases at V and 3 bases at J, with 12 bases between the two ends. Germline lookup yields CDR1 SGHVS and CDR2 FQNEAQ. The length of the CDR3 is 16 residues. The CDR3 DNA is TGTGCCAGCAGCTTAGCGTTGGGGGCGTATGGAAACACCATATATTTT. It yields the protein CASSLALGAYGNTIYF.

The chain is built from TRBV18 and TRBJ1-5; D gene unclear. The V and J ends lost 3 bases and 9 bases respectively, with 15 bases between them. The CDR3 length is 14 residues. CDR1 and CDR2 (germline): KGHSH, LQKENI. CDR3 sequence: CASSPSTPRRPQHF. CDR3 sequence (DNA): TGTGCCAGCTCACCGTCGACTCCCCGGCGGCCCCAGCATTTT.

The chain uses TRBV5-4 and TRBJ2-7, with a tentative D call TRBD1 (5 bases). The CDR3 covers 14 residues. Germline values: CDR1 SGHNT, CDR2 YYREEE (reference sequence). Trimming took off 4 bases at V and 9 bases at J, with 20 bases between the two ends. The CDR3 coding sequence is TGTGCCAGCAGCATTACAGGTGGCCCTACGAGGCAGTACTTC. It encodes CASSITGGPTRQYF.

A few counts support this clonotype. This chain uses TRBV4-1 with TRBJ1-5, with D perhaps matching TRBD1 (5 bases). This CDR3 region has 15 residues. Germline assignment: CDR1 MGHRA and CDR2 YSYEKL. V lost 4 bases and J 4 bases, leaving 14 bases between the germline ends. The DNA for the CDR3 is TGCGCCAGCAGCCCTCCGGCCGAGGGGAATCAGCCCCAGCATTTT. Translated: CASSPPAEGNQPQHF.